This T cell receptor beta chain was captured in a study of cytomegalovirus exposure and HLA in healthy donors. Researchers ran the PCR with 60 Vbeta and 13 Jbeta primers. Clones were read by immunoSEQ multiplex PCR, and TCRdb kept only the in-frame ones, dropping some. The sample carries about 160,000 clones, 70% to 80% recorded once. CDR1 is SGHTA, CDR2 FQGNSA, per germline. The CDR3 has 12 residues. With 5 bases clipped from V and 14 bases from J, the junction kept 8 bases outside the gene matches. The chain joins TRBV7-2 to TRBJ2-1, with 8 bases fitting TRBD1. Material: PBMCs. This TCR came from a man aged 45-60 years in good health and CMV-seropositive. Written as DNA, the CDR3 is TGTGCCAGCAGCCAAGGGACAGGAGTGGAGTTCTTC. Translation: CASSQGTGVEFF.